Below are 16 T cell receptor beta chains sequenced from a single sample in a study of T cell repertoires in cytomegalovirus infection. One entry per CDR3 protein results from TCRdb running MiXCR on the reads. The repertoire consists of around 530,000 distinct CDR3 sequences, with 26% occurring once and the leading ten covering around 14%. Sequences were obtained from PBMCs. These receptor sequences come from a human donor in good health (CMV status not recorded). Some clones in this sample may be carry-over from other donors' samples.

Ten or more counts support this clonotype. The chain has TRBV24-1 and TRBJ2-1; TRBD1 agrees at 10 bases. The ends lost 3 bases at V and 6 bases at J; junction bases unmatched: 10. Germline V CDR1 and CDR2: KGHDR, SFDVKD. CDR3 size: 17 residues. This CDR3 reads CATSDPTPGQGGNEQFF. In DNA form, the CDR3 reads TGTGCCACCAGTGATCCCACACCCGGACAGGGGGGCAATGAGCAGTTCTTC.

This sequence joins TRBV7-9 and TRBJ2-3, with 9 bases that match TRBD2. CDR3 length equals 16 residues. J was trimmed by 2 bases and V by 5 bases; bases with no gene match: 8. From germline, CDR1 is SEHNR and CDR2 FQNEAQ (reference sequence). The CDR3 DNA is TGTGCCAGCAGCCGACTAGCGGAACCGCTCACAGATACGCAGTATTTT. As protein: CASSRLAEPLTDTQYF. The whole variable domain, remainder taken from reference TRBV7-9 and TRBJ2-3, is DTGVSQNPRHKITKRGQNVTFRCDPISEHNRLYWYRQTLGQGPEFLTYFQNEAQLEKSRLLSDRFSAERPKGSFSTLEIQRTEQGDSAMYLCASSRLAEPLTDTQYFGPGTRLTVL.

In this sample, this clonotype turned up a few times. V gene TRBV7-9 combines with J gene TRBJ2-1, with TRBD2 identical over 7 bases. CDR3 length: 16 residues. Germline V gives CDR1 SEHNR, CDR2 FQNEAQ (reference sequence). V lost 5 bases and J lost 3; bases outside the gene matches: 10. For the CDR3, the DNA is TGTGCCAGCAGCACCACTACTAGCGTGGGCTACAATGAGCAGTTCTTC. This gives the protein CASSTTTSVGYNEQFF.

This clonotype was seen many times. J is TRBJ2-5 and V is TRBV7-2; 8 positions agree with TRBD1. The CDR3 covers 16 residues. Germline CDR1 is SGHTA and CDR2 is FQGNSA. V lost 4 bases and J lost 3; bases outside the gene matches: 10. The CDR3 coding sequence is TGTGCCAGCAGCTCAAGACAGGGGAAAGGAGAAGAGACCCAGTACTTC. Amino acid sequence: CASSSRQGKGEETQYF.

A word on this clonotype: The junction does not match germline at one end; this may be a read error. The chain employs TRBV24-1 and TRBJ2-1; unclear D gene. The V gene's germline CDR1 is KGHDR and CDR2 SFDVKD. CDR3 length equals 13 residues. The CDR3 bases are TGTGCCACCAGTGATCTCCTACGGAAGCATCCAATCTTC. Protein sequence: CATSDLLRKHPIF.

This chain connects TRBV4-1 to TRBJ2-7; 11 bases line up with TRBD2. The CDR3 loop spans 16 amino acids. The V and J ends lost 2 bases and 3 bases, in that order; junction bases with no gene match: 6. Germline loops: CDR1 MGHRA, CDR2 YSYEKL. The CDR3 DNA sequence: TGCGCCAGCAGCCAAAGGGGGACTAGCGGACTCTACGAGCAGTACTTC. Amino acids: CASSQRGTSGLYEQYF.

This clonotype was found a few times. This chain joins TRBV4-1 and TRBJ1-1, with D possibly being TRBD1 (6 bases). Trimming pared 10 bases from V and 1 base from J, leaving 13 bases between. Germline lookup yields CDR1 MGHRA and CDR2 YSYEKL. The CDR3 runs 13 residues. The CDR3 sequence is CATATGWNTEAFF. Here the CDR3 DNA reads TGCGCCACCGCGACAGGATGGAACACTGAAGCTTTCTTT.

The V and J genes are TRBV20-1 and TRBJ2-3, with 9 nucleotides matching TRBD2. Trimming at V came to 5 bases and at J to 6 bases, leaving 6 bases not matched to a gene. The CDR3 covers 13 residues. Germline V lookup: CDR1 DFQATT, CDR2 SNEGSKA (reference sequence). CDR3 in amino acids: CSAGGTSPDTQYF. DNA of the CDR3: TGCAGTGCTGGGGGGACTAGCCCCGATACGCAGTATTTT.

This clonotype was recorded a few times. The chain joins TRBV28 to TRBJ2-7; 8 bases align to TRBD2. CDR3 length equals 16 residues. V was clipped by 4 bases and J by 2 bases; unmatched bases: 10. Germline V gene sequence: CDR1 MDHEN, CDR2 SYDVKM. The CDR3 protein is CASSSPAREGTYEQYF. The CDR3 nucleotides are TGTGCCAGCAGTTCCCCAGCCCGGGAGGGGACCTACGAGCAGTACTTC.

This chain links TRBV7-6 with TRBJ2-7; 9 bases agree with TRBD1. Germline V gene sequence: CDR1 SGHVS, CDR2 FNYEAQ. The CDR3 spans 14 residues. The junction had 3 bases not matched to a gene; V was cut back by 4 bases and J by 2 bases. The CDR3 coding sequence is TGTGCCAGCAGCTCGACAGGGGGGACCTACGAGCAGTACGTC. Protein sequence: CASSSTGGTYEQYV.

This clonotype was observed many times. Written as DNA, the CDR3 is TGTGCCAGTAGTATCAGGAAGGGGCCAGATACGCAGTATTTT. It yields the protein CASSIRKGPDTQYF. The chain has TRBV19 and TRBJ2-3; maybe TRBD1 (5 bases). Germline loops: CDR1 LNHDA, CDR2 SQIVND (reference sequence). V was shortened by 3 bases and J by 4 bases, with 11 bases between the two germline ends. The CDR3 has 14 residues.

Many counts were recorded for this clonotype. This chain connects TRBV7-2 to TRBJ2-3, with 16 bases aligning to TRBD2. Germline trimming cut 3 bases from V and 6 bases from J; bases unmatched to any gene: 6. The CDR3 consists of 17 residues. The V gene's germline CDR1 is SGHTA and CDR2 FQGNSA. The CDR3 protein is CASSFQGLAGGWDTQYF. The CDR3 DNA reads TGTGCCAGCAGCTTTCAGGGACTAGCGGGAGGGTGGGATACGCAGTATTTT.

This clonotype was detected a few times. The chain recombines TRBV19 with TRBJ2-1, with D possibly TRBD2 on 6 matching bases. Per germline, CDR1 LNHDA and CDR2 SQIVND (reference sequence). The V and J ends lost 4 bases and 7 bases respectively, with 20 bases between them. The length of the CDR3 is 16 residues. The CDR3 DNA follows: TGTGCCAGTAGTAACAATGTCGGGGCCGGGGGAAATGAGCAGTTCTTC. Protein sequence: CASSNNVGAGGNEQFF.

This clonotype was recorded many times. The chain carries TRBV7-3 and TRBJ2-1; TRBD1 aligns across 9 bases. This CDR3 comprises 16 residues. Germline V CDR1 and CDR2: SGHTA, FQGTGA. V trimming: 5 bases; J trimming: 2 bases; junction bases outside the gene matches: 7. In DNA form, the CDR3 reads TGTGCCAGCAGCGCCAAACAGGGGGCTACCTACAATGAGCAGTTCTTC. Translating gives CASSAKQGATYNEQFF.

This sequence joins TRBV11-3 and TRBJ2-5, with 7 bases matching TRBD1. The CDR3 totals 12 residues. Germline V gene lookup returns CDR1 SGHNT and CDR2 YENEEA. Trimming cost V 8 bases and J 5 bases; bases outside gene matches: 5. This CDR3 reads CASELQGETQYF. CDR3 in DNA: TGTGCCAGCGAATTACAGGGGGAGACCCAGTACTTC.

There are many counts of this clonotype. The chain is built from TRBV7-3 and TRBJ1-1, with 9 bases lining up with TRBD1. Germline CDR1 SGHTA, CDR2 FQGTGA. V gave up 8 bases and J gave up 0 bases; unmatched junction bases: 1. This CDR3 spans 13 amino acids. The CDR3 bases are TGTGCCAGCGGGACAGGGATGAACACTGAAGCTTTCTTT. This sequence encodes CASGTGMNTEAFF.